One sample yielded the 30 T cell receptor beta chains listed below, sequenced in a study of siplizumab effects on memory and regulatory T cells. Clones were sequenced by immunoSEQ multiplex PCR, and TCRdb holds only the in-frame ones, with some missing. The sample has more than 85,000 clones, more than 85% seen once. What was sequenced was CD4+ T cells sorted from blood. These TCRs come from a human donor in good health. Some clones in this sample may be carry-over from other donors' samples.

The genes are TRBV4-2 and TRBJ2-5; TRBD2 agrees at 14 bases. Germline assignment: CDR1 LGHNA and CDR2 YNFKEQ. J gave up 5 bases and V 5 bases, and 7 bases lay outside the gene matches. CDR3 length equals 16 residues. CDR3: CASSGTSGSTGETQYF. CDR3 in DNA: TGTGCCAGCAGCGGGACTAGCGGGAGTACGGGGGAGACCCAGTACTTC.

The chain employs TRBV18 and TRBJ2-7; TRBD2 aligns across 14 bases. This CDR3 is 21 amino acids long. CDR1 is KGHSH and CDR2 is LQKENI in the germline V gene. The junction had 20 bases not matched to a gene; V was cut back by 5 bases and J by 2 bases. The DNA for the CDR3 is TGTGCCAGCTCAGTGGGGACTGGGACTAGCGGGAGACTCGCGTATGCCTACGAGCAGTACTTC. Its protein is CASSVGTGTSGRLAYAYEQYF.

This clone was counted a few times. The gene calls are TRBV2 and TRBJ2-2; D remains unclear. Trimming stripped 6 bases from V and 6 bases from J, with 11 bases between. The CDR3 is 13 amino acids. Germline V gives CDR1 SNHLY, CDR2 FYNNEI. The DNA of the CDR3 is TGTGCCAGCAGGTTTATTCCCTCCGGGGAGCTGTTTTTT. Protein: CASRFIPSGELFF.

The genes are TRBV19 and TRBJ1-2, with 7 bases matching TRBD1. Germline CDR1 and CDR2: LNHDA and SQIVND (reference sequence). Losses at the gene ends were 9 bases for V and 4 bases for J; bases not matched to a gene: 8. CDR3 length equals 13 residues. CDR3 DNA: TGTGCCAGCGGACAGGATTCGGGCTATGGCTACACCTTC. Its protein product is CASGQDSGYGYTF.

The rearrangement uses TRBV7-9 and TRBJ2-1; maybe TRBD2 (5 bases). V lost 5 bases and J lost 8, with 25 bases in between. Germline CDR1 SEHNR, CDR2 FQNEAQ (reference sequence). CDR3 size: 17 residues. CDR3 sequence: CASSPKVGSGRSYEQFF. The CDR3 DNA reads as TGTGCCAGCAGCCCAAAAGTGGGGAGTGGCCGGTCATATGAGCAGTTCTTC.

The chain uses TRBV7-9 and TRBJ2-1, with D possibly matching TRBD2 (6 bases). V lost 10 bases, J lost 0 bases, and 16 bases lay in between. Per the germline V gene, CDR1 is SEHNR and CDR2 is FQNEAQ (reference sequence). The CDR3 has 15 amino acids. The CDR3 here is CATHIAESSYNEQFF. CDR3 nucleotide sequence: TGTGCCACCCACATAGCGGAAAGCTCCTACAATGAGCAGTTCTTC.

V is TRBV6-1 and J is TRBJ2-5, with D perhaps TRBD2 (5 bases). The end of the DNA fits TRBJ2-7 better, so the J call may be wrong. Germline assignment: CDR1 MNHNS and CDR2 SASEGT. The CDR3 totals 13 residues. This chain's CDR3 is CATLARLPYEQYF. CDR3 sequence (DNA): TGTGCCACCTTAGCGAGACTCCCCTACGAGCAGTACTTC.

This clone has a single count. The genes are TRBV15 and TRBJ1-6; 8 nucleotides line up with TRBD1. CDR3 length: 15 amino acids. V gave up 4 bases and J gave up 8 bases; unmatched junction bases: 7. CDR1 is LNHNV, CDR2 YYDKDF, per germline (reference sequence). Here the CDR3 DNA reads TGTGCCACCAGCATACAGGACAGGGAAGATTCACCCCTCCACTTT. Its protein is CATSIQDREDSPLHF.

This rearrangement joins TRBV18 to TRBJ2-6; 8 nucleotides match TRBD1. Losses at the gene ends were 3 bases for V and 2 bases for J; bases not matched to a gene: 6. Germline CDR1 and CDR2: KGHSH and LQKENI. This CDR3 region has 17 residues. The CDR3: CASSPMAGGTGANVLTF. The CDR3, as DNA: TGTGCCAGCTCACCCATGGCAGGGGGCACTGGGGCCAACGTCCTGACTTTC. Full variable domain (missing parts from reference TRBV18 and TRBJ2-6): NAGVMQNPRHLVRRRGQEARLRCSPMKGHSHVYWYRQLPEEGLKFMVYLQKENIIDESGMPKERFSAEFPKEGPSILRIQQVVRGDSAAYFCASSPMAGGTGANVLTFGAGSRLTVL.

This clone was observed once. The V call is TRBV6-1, the J call TRBJ2-7; the match to TRBD2 covers 9 bases. The germline gives CDR1 MNHNS, CDR2 SASEGT. Germline trimming cut 6 bases from V and 4 bases from J; bases unmatched to any gene: 10. This CDR3 is built from 15 residues. CDR3 DNA: TGTGCCAGCAGAAAACTGGGACTAGCAATGTACGAGCAGTACTTC. Amino acids: CASRKLGLAMYEQYF.

V usage is TRBV6-1 and J usage is TRBJ1-1; D may be TRBD1 (5 bases). CDR3 size: 14 residues. Trimming left V 0 bases short and J 1 base short, with 6 bases between. From germline, CDR1 is MNHNS and CDR2 SASEGT. The CDR3 nucleotides read TGTGCCAGCAGTGAAGCAGGGGCGAACACTGAAGCTTTCTTT. Protein product: CASSEAGANTEAFF.

The genes are TRBV10-1 and TRBJ1-3, with 9 nucleotides matching TRBD1. Germline CDR1 reads WNHNN; CDR2 reads SYGVQD (reference sequence). Unmatched junction bases numbered 3, after V lost 6 bases and J lost 3 bases. The CDR3 length is 14 residues. The CDR3 nucleotides read TGCGCCAGCAGCCGGGACAGGGTTGGAAACACCATATATTTT. Amino acid sequence: CASSRDRVGNTIYF.

The chain has TRBV7-3 and TRBJ2-7; D call uncertain. The CDR3 is 9 residues long. The germline V gene has CDR1 SGHTA and CDR2 FQGTGA. Deletions cut 10 bases from V and 9 bases from J, with 10 bases between. CDR3 in amino acids: CAIPSPQYF. The CDR3 nucleotides read TGTGCCATCCCCTCCCCGCAGTACTTC.

This rearrangement joins TRBV7-3 to TRBJ2-2, with TRBD2 identical over 9 bases. Germline V CDR1 and CDR2: SGHTA, FQGTGA. The J segment lost 2 bases and the V segment lost 5 bases, leaving 9 bases of the junction unmatched. CDR3 size: 17 residues. The CDR3 sequence is CASSPYLAGSNTGELFF. The CDR3 DNA follows: TGTGCCAGCAGCCCCTACCTAGCGGGATCTAACACCGGGGAGCTGTTTTTT. The variable domain in full, with the rest retrieved from reference TRBV7-3 and TRBJ2-2, is GAGVSQTPSNKVTEKGKYVELRCDPISGHTALYWYRQSLGQGPEFLIYFQGTGAADDSGLPNDRFFAVRPEGSVSTLKIQRTERGDSAVYLCASSPYLAGSNTGELFFGEGSRLTVL.

This clone has a handful of counts. The CDR3 coding sequence is TGTGCCATCACCCGGGACAGGGGCTACGAGCAGTACTTC. Translating gives CAITRDRGYEQYF. The V call is TRBV10-3, the J call TRBJ2-7; 10 nucleotides line up with TRBD1. This CDR3 spans 13 amino acids. J lost 3 bases, V lost 7 bases, and 3 bases had no gene match. Germline-derived CDR1 and CDR2 are ENHRY and SYGVKD.

This CDR3 reads CASSVGLAAVYEQYF. In nucleotides, the CDR3 is TGTGCCAGCAGTGTTGGGCTAGCAGCCGTCTACGAGCAGTACTTC. The V and J genes are TRBV6-5 and TRBJ2-7, with D possibly TRBD2 on 5 matching bases. The germline gives CDR1 MNHEY, CDR2 SVGAGI. Trimming took off 5 bases at V and 3 bases at J, with 17 bases between the two ends. This CDR3 has 15 residues.

The chain employs TRBV2 and TRBJ2-5; D gene unclear. The length of the CDR3 is 11 residues. The germline CDR1 and CDR2 sequences are SNHLY and FYNNEI. V dropped 8 bases and J dropped 4 bases, with 8 bases sitting between them. For the CDR3, the DNA is TGTGCCAGCGGTAACCGAGAGACCCAGTACTTC. It codes for CASGNRETQYF.

This chain connects TRBV6-1 to TRBJ1-5; the D gene is possibly TRBD1 (5 bases). The CDR3 totals 14 residues. Germline loops: CDR1 MNHNS, CDR2 SASEGT. V shed 7 bases and J shed 7 bases, with 17 bases lying between them. This CDR3 reads CASIQGLREQPQHF. DNA for the CDR3: TGTGCCAGCATCCAGGGTCTTCGCGAACAGCCCCAGCATTTT.

A single count supports this clone. The CDR3 nucleotides read TGTGCCAGCAGCTTAGGGACAGGGGGCGTAAGAAACACCATATATTTT. This sequence encodes CASSLGTGGVRNTIYF. The J gene is TRBJ1-3, the V gene TRBV7-8; TRBD1 agrees at 11 bases. CDR1 and CDR2 (germline): SGHVS, FQNEAQ. J gave up 5 bases and V 1 base, and 4 bases lay outside the gene matches. CDR3 length: 16 residues.

The chain links TRBV9 to TRBJ2-1; 12 bases map to TRBD2. Germline CDR1 SGDLS, CDR2 YYNGEE. The junction had 3 bases not matched to a gene; V was cut back by 2 bases and J by 15 bases. This CDR3 has 12 amino acids. The CDR3 reads CASSVGLAGLFF. In DNA, the CDR3 is TGTGCCAGCAGCGTTGGACTAGCGGGACTGTTCTTC.

The chain combines TRBV2 with TRBJ2-2; 10 bases agree with TRBD1. Germline V gene lookup returns CDR1 SNHLY and CDR2 FYNNEI. CDR3 size: 19 residues. J gave up 1 base and V 8 bases, and 16 bases lay outside the gene matches. CDR3 in DNA: TGTGCCAGCCACGGTGGGGGACAGGGGCAGTTTTTGAACACCGGGGAGCTGTTTTTT. It encodes CASHGGGQGQFLNTGELFF.

The chain is built from TRBV5-1 and TRBJ2-1, with a weak D call TRBD1 (5 bases). The CDR3 loop spans 13 amino acids. The germline CDR1 and CDR2 sequences are SGHRS and YFSETQ. The germline V and J ends were trimmed by 5 bases and 8 bases, with 14 bases remaining between them. This CDR3 reads CASRIPVGDEQFF. As DNA, the CDR3 is TGCGCCAGCAGGATCCCTGTAGGGGATGAGCAGTTCTTC.

The chain couples TRBV18 to TRBJ2-5; D may match TRBD1 or TRBD2 (5 bases each). CDR1 KGHSH and CDR2 LQKENI come from the germline V gene. The CDR3 contains 15 residues. V was pared by 3 bases and J by 4 bases, with 15 bases between. The CDR3 is CASSPPLPGRETQYF. Written as DNA, the CDR3 is TGTGCCAGCTCACCTCCTTTGCCGGGACGAGAGACCCAGTACTTC.

This chain uses TRBV7-9 with TRBJ2-3; no clear D gene. The CDR3 length is 12 residues. CDR1 is SEHNR, CDR2 FQNEAQ, per germline (reference sequence). The germline V and J ends were trimmed by 1 base and 9 bases, with 8 bases remaining between them. The CDR3 sequence: CASSLGTPTQYF. The CDR3 DNA follows: TGTGCCAGCAGCTTAGGAACCCCCACGCAGTATTTT.

This sequence joins TRBV18 and TRBJ1-5, with D unresolved. The ends were cut back, 2 bases at V and 4 bases at J, with 6 bases in the middle. Germline-derived CDR1 and CDR2 are KGHSH and LQKENI. The CDR3 has 13 amino acids. The CDR3 reads CASSPFLNQPQHF. The DNA for the CDR3 is TGTGCCAGCTCACCATTCCTAAATCAGCCCCAGCATTTT.

CDR3 nucleotide sequence: TGTGCCAGCAGCGTAGATAGTTCGGGGGTAGCTGGAAACACCATATATTTT. It yields the protein CASSVDSSGVAGNTIYF. The rearrangement links TRBV9 to TRBJ1-3, with D possibly matching TRBD1 (5 bases). CDR3 size: 17 residues. Trimming removed 0 bases from V and 2 bases from J, with 15 bases in between. Germline CDR1 is SGDLS and CDR2 is YYNGEE. Full variable domain (rest looked up from reference TRBV9 and TRBJ1-3): DSGVTQTPKHLITATGQRVTLRCSPRSGDLSVYWYQQSLDQGLQFLIQYYNGEERAKGNILERFSAQQFPDLHSELNLSSLELGDSALYFCASSVDSSGVAGNTIYFGEGSWLTVV.

This chain links TRBV7-9 with TRBJ2-1, with 10 bases aligning to TRBD1. From germline, CDR1 is SEHNR and CDR2 FQNEAQ (reference sequence). The ends lost 5 bases at V and 7 bases at J; junction bases unmatched: 2. There are 13 residues in the CDR3. This CDR3 is CASSRQGANEQFF. DNA of the CDR3: TGTGCCAGCAGCCGACAGGGGGCGAATGAGCAGTTCTTC.

This rearrangement joins TRBV5-1 to TRBJ2-1; 8 nucleotides line up with TRBD2. The V segment lost 3 bases and the J segment 9 bases; nucleotides outside the gene matches: 17. The CDR3 sequence is 17 residues long. Germline V CDR1 and CDR2: SGHRS, YFSETQ. As DNA, the CDR3 is TGCGCCAGCAGCTCACTCGTACTAGCGGACCCAGTGGGTGAGCAGTTCTTC. Protein: CASSSLVLADPVGEQFF.

The chain has TRBV15 and TRBJ2-7; 7 bases agree with TRBD2. The CDR3 length is 13 residues. The germline CDR1 and CDR2 sequences are LNHNV and YYDKDF (reference sequence). V trimming: 4 bases; J trimming: 7 bases; junction bases outside the gene matches: 7. The CDR3 protein is CATSTRGAGEQYF. CDR3 sequence (DNA): TGTGCCACCAGCACTCGAGGAGCGGGGGAGCAGTACTTC.

This sequence joins TRBV28 and TRBJ1-2, with 11 nucleotides matching TRBD1. The CDR3 totals 15 residues. CDR1 and CDR2 (germline): MDHEN, SYDVKM. Trimming at V came to 2 bases and at J to 6 bases, leaving 5 bases not matched to a gene. The CDR3 nucleotides are TGTGCCAGCAGTTTACCTGGGACAGGGGGTGATGGCTACACCTTC. It specifies CASSLPGTGGDGYTF.